This entry lists 15 T cell receptor beta chains sequenced from one sample in a study of siplizumab effects on memory and regulatory T cells. What these receptors recognize is not known. Libraries were prepared by immunoSEQ multiplex PCR; TCRdb keeps only in-frame clonotypes and omits some of them. The profile covers 9,000 to 13,000 clones, with 40% to 55% appearing a single time and 22% taken by the ten largest. For less than seven days at 37°C, the mixed lymphocyte reaction cells were kept in coculture. The sequenced sample was CFSE-low (dividing) CD4+ T cells sorted from an allogeneic mixed lymphocyte reaction. These receptors all come from a human donor in good health; the cells came from an allogeneic mixed lymphocyte reaction.

This clone was seen more than once but under ten times. The chain carries TRBV6-5 and TRBJ2-3; 8 bases are shared with TRBD2. Germline values: CDR1 MNHEY, CDR2 SVGAGI. The CDR3 length is 13 residues. Unmatched junction bases numbered 3, after V lost 10 bases and J lost 0 bases. The CDR3 loop is CATRTSSTDTQYF. The DNA for the CDR3 is TGTGCCACTCGGACTAGCAGCACAGATACGCAGTATTTT.

By sample fraction, this clone is medium-sized (0.01 to 0.1%). CDR3 loop: CASSQGTGPTYEQYF. The CDR3 region has the DNA TGTGCCAGCAGCCAAGGGACAGGACCAACCTACGAGCAGTACTTC. The gene calls are TRBV4-2 and TRBJ2-7; 7 nucleotides match TRBD1. The ends lost 1 base at V and 2 bases at J; junction bases unmatched: 5. This CDR3 is built from 15 residues. CDR1 LGHNA and CDR2 YNFKEQ come from the germline V gene.

CDR3 sequence reads: CASSQTGQILYF. The CDR3 region has the DNA TGTGCCAGCAGCCAAACAGGACAGATCCTTTACTTC. This sequence joins TRBV14 and TRBJ2-4, with a tentative D call TRBD1 (6 bases). Trimming took off 2 bases at V and 16 bases at J, with 15 bases between the two ends. CDR1 and CDR2 from the germline V gene are SGHDN and FVKESK. This CDR3 has 12 amino acids.

The V call is TRBV11-2, the J call TRBJ2-3, with D possibly TRBD2 on 5 matching bases. The CDR3 is 15 residues long. The V end was cut by 5 bases, the J end by 2 bases, with 14 bases between. Germline-derived CDR1 and CDR2 are SGHAT and FQNNGV. CDR3 protein: CASSTGLPNTDTQYF. In nucleotides, the CDR3 is TGTGCCAGCAGCACCGGACTTCCTAACACAGATACGCAGTATTTT.

V and J are TRBV30 and TRBJ1-2; no definite D call. V was trimmed by 0 bases and J by 3 bases, leaving 17 bases between them. The CDR3 runs to 16 residues. Germline lookup yields CDR1 GTSNPN and CDR2 SVGIG (reference sequence). CDR3 nucleotides: TGTGCCTGGAGTGTACGCTTACCCCATTTGTACTATGGCTACACCTTC. This codes for CAWSVRLPHLYYGYTF.

The chain joins TRBV7-3 to TRBJ2-7; D might be TRBD1 (6 bases). The CDR3 sequence is 12 residues long. Germline V gene lookup returns CDR1 SGHTA and CDR2 FQGTGA. Deletions cut 5 bases from V and 4 bases from J, with 9 bases between. CDR3: CASSIQGYEQYF. In DNA form, the CDR3 reads TGTGCCAGCAGCATACAGGGTTACGAGCAGTACTTC.

This clone was recorded a few times. A read error may explain this, as a much larger clone is one base away. The gene calls are TRBV7-9 and TRBJ1-1, with D possibly matching TRBD1 (5 bases). Germline CDR1 is SEHNR and CDR2 is FQNEAQ (reference sequence). This CDR3 is 13 amino acids long. Trimming pared 3 bases from V and 1 base from J, leaving 6 bases between. The CDR3: CASSFQGNTEAFF. Here the CDR3 DNA reads TGTGCCAGCAGCTTTCAGGGGAACACTGAAGCTTTCTTT. Looking up the rest from reference TRBV7-9 and TRBJ1-1 gives the full variable domain: DTGVSQNPRHKITKRGQNVTFRCDPISEHNRLYWYRQTLGQGPEFLTYFQNEAQLEKSRLLSDRFSAERPKGSFSTLEIQRTEQGDSAMYLCASSFQGNTEAFFGQGTRLTVV.

The sample holds one count of this clone. The V and J genes are TRBV5-7 and TRBJ1-5; TRBD1 matches 9 bases. TRBV5-7 is known as an ORF, though its function is uncertain. CDR3 length: 13 amino acids. Trimming at V came to 4 bases and at J to 13 bases, leaving 9 bases not matched to a gene. Written as DNA, the CDR3 is TGTGCCAGCAGCAGAGAACAGGGGGCTGCGCAGCATTTT. Protein product: CASSREQGAAQHF.

The chain carries TRBV4-1 and TRBJ2-1; 14 nucleotides align to TRBD2. This CDR3 contains 20 residues. The germline gives CDR1 MGHRA, CDR2 YSYEKL. The V segment lost 3 bases and the J segment 0 bases; nucleotides outside the gene matches: 10. CDR3 amino acids: CASSHTTGTSGRVSYNEQFF. For the CDR3, the DNA is TGCGCCAGCAGCCATACCACCGGGACTAGCGGGAGAGTCTCCTACAATGAGCAGTTCTTC.

V gene TRBV30 combines with J gene TRBJ1-2; D not certain. Trimming pared 2 bases from V and 4 bases from J, leaving 11 bases between. Germline-derived CDR1 and CDR2 are GTSNPN and SVGIG (reference sequence). The CDR3 is 13 residues long. The CDR3 DNA sequence: TGTGCCTGGAGTCGGGCCTCGAGCTATGGCTACACCTTC. As protein: CAWSRASSYGYTF.

By sample share, this clone is large. The rearrangement joins TRBV29-1 to TRBJ2-7; TRBD1 aligns across 8 bases. Germline V gene data show CDR1 as SQVTM and CDR2 as ANQGSEA. V trimming: 4 bases; J trimming: 1 base; junction bases outside the gene matches: 9. This CDR3 is 15 amino acids long. The CDR3 DNA is TGCAGCGTTGGAGCCAGGGGGCTGGGGTCCTACGAGCAGTACTTC. It codes for CSVGARGLGSYEQYF.

In this sample, this clone turned up a few times. This sequence joins TRBV7-3 and TRBJ2-1; 8 bases line up with TRBD2. The CDR3 sequence is 13 residues long. V was pared by 1 base and J by 9 bases, with 2 bases of the junction left unmatched. The germline V gene has CDR1 SGHTA and CDR2 FQGTGA. CDR3 DNA: TGTGCCAGCAGCTTAAAGCGGGAGAGTGAGCAGTTCTTC. This encodes CASSLKRESEQFF.

This clone has just a few counts. V and J are TRBV30 and TRBJ2-2; possibly TRBD1 for D (7 bases). This CDR3 region has 17 residues. V lost 4 bases to trimming and J lost 7 bases, with 25 bases between them. The germline V gene encodes CDR1 GTSNPN and CDR2 SVGIG (reference sequence). CDR3 DNA sequence: TGTGCCTGGACGAAGCGACAGGGCCCGTCGGGGGTCGGGGAGCTGTTTTTT. The encoded protein is CAWTKRQGPSGVGELFF.

CDR3: CASSLNNRLAGGPNEQYF. As DNA, the CDR3 is TGTGCCAGCAGCCTGAATAACCGACTAGCGGGAGGGCCCAACGAGCAGTACTTC. V usage is TRBV5-4 and J usage is TRBJ2-5; 14 bases align to TRBD2. The J call may be incorrect, as the DNA end agrees better with TRBJ2-7. This CDR3 is built from 18 residues. Germline V gives CDR1 SGHNT, CDR2 YYREEE (reference sequence).

This clone was counted between two and nine times. The V call is TRBV19, the J call TRBJ1-1; D not resolved. With 6 bases removed from V and 7 bases from J, the gap between germline ends came to 9 bases. Germline CDR1 and CDR2: LNHDA and SQIVND (reference sequence). The CDR3 covers 11 residues. The CDR3 DNA is TGTGCCAGTAGGAAGGAAATTGAAGCTTTCTTT. Its translation: CASRKEIEAFF.